The rows below give T cell receptor beta chains drawn from one sample of a study of blood T cell repertoires in COVID-19. Assay: immunoSEQ multiplex PCR; the TCRdb copy retains only in-frame clones and omits some. The table includes a few hundred thousand clones, 85% detected once. Sequenced material: PBMCs or T cells enriched from blood (not recorded which). The origin of the receptors is a woman between 45 and 60 years old who had recovered from COVID-19. Each CDR3 is given with its conserved first and last residue. The order of the fields is D gene, J gene, clone size, V gene, CDR3 protein, CDR3 DNA. A D gene is named only where the DNA matches it firmly. The listing skips clone size in some rows; elsewhere it reads once, few, many or a size class.

-	TRBJ2-5	once	TRBV13	CASSLEQQETQYF	TGTGCCAGCAGCTTAGAACAGCAAGAGACCCAGTACTTC
-	TRBJ1-1	-	TRBV18	CASYAGPPNTEAFF	TGTGCCAGCTACGCGGGACCCCCGAACACTGAAGCTTTCTTT
-	TRBJ2-7	-	TRBV7-3	CASSETQGREQYF	TGTGCCAGCAGCGAAACTCAGGGGCGCGAGCAGTACTTC
TRBD1	TRBJ1-1	-	TRBV18	CASSPDGQGEAFF	TGTGCCAGCTCACCCGACGGACAGGGCGAAGCTTTCTTT
-	TRBJ1-1	-	TRBV18	CASSQGSWATEAFF	TGTGCCAGCTCACAGGGGTCCTGGGCGACTGAAGCTTTCTTT
-	TRBJ2-3	-	TRBV5-1	CASSLQVDTDTQYF	TGCGCCAGCAGCTTGCAGGTAGACACAGATACGCAGTATTTT
-	TRBJ1-1	-	TRBV3-1/TRBV3-2	CASRSGGTEAFF	TGTGCCAGCAGGTCCGGAGGCACTGAAGCTTTCTTT
-	TRBJ2-4	once	TRBV18	CASSPPDSFRNIQYF	TGTGCCAGCTCACCACCGGACAGTTTCAGGAACATTCAGTACTTC
-	TRBJ1-4	-	TRBV27	CASSPVTYSSTNEKLFF	TGTGCCAGCAGTCCCGTGACCTACAGTTCAACTAATGAAAAACTGTTTTTT
-	TRBJ1-1	-	TRBV21-1	CASRRRGDTENTEAFF	TGTGCCAGCAGGAGAAGAGGGGACACCGAGAACACTGAAGCTTTCTTT
-	TRBJ2-3	-	TRBV5-1	CASSLAPGVTDTQYF	TGCGCCAGCAGTTTAGCCCCGGGGGTCACAGATACGCAGTATTTT
TRBD1	TRBJ1-5	-	TRBV15	CATSSWTGGGNQPQHF	TGTGCCACCAGCAGTTGGACAGGGGGCGGCAATCAGCCCCAGCATTTT
-	TRBJ1-1	-	TRBV24-1	CATSGWGDRLIF	TGTGCCACCAGTGGTTGGGGGGACCGGCTCATCTTT
-	TRBJ1-6	-	TRBV7-8	CASSLIRGSNSPLHF	TGTGCCAGCAGCTTAATTCGGGGATCGAATTCACCCCTCCACTTT
-	TRBJ1-1	-	TRBV6-5	CASSAVLNTEAFF	TGTGCCAGCTCCGCGGTGTTGAACACTGAAGCTTTCTTT
-	TRBJ2-5	few	TRBV5-1	CASSRSGGDSETQYF	TGCGCCAGCAGCCGCTCTGGCGGGGATTCAGAGACCCAGTACTTC
TRBD1	TRBJ2-2	-	TRBV5-4	CASSTQAGTGGSGELFF	TGTGCCAGCAGCACCCAAGCCGGGACAGGGGGTTCCGGGGAGCTGTTTTTT
-	TRBJ2-7	once	TRBV4-1	CASSQDLRQFYEQYF	TGCGCCAGCAGCCAAGATCTGAGACAGTTCTACGAGCAGTACTTC
-	TRBJ2-1	-	TRBV7-8	CASSLRIPRTSVDEQFF	TGTGCCAGCAGCTTAAGAATTCCAAGGACAAGCGTTGATGAGCAGTTCTTC
TRBD2	TRBJ2-1	-	TRBV3-1/TRBV3-2	CASSQDLLAATSGEQFF	TGTGCCAGCAGCCAAGACTTACTAGCGGCGACTTCGGGTGAGCAGTTCTTC
TRBD1	TRBJ1-2	-	TRBV15	CATSKDRVGGYTF	TGTGCCACCAGCAAGGACAGGGTGGGTGGCTACACCTTC
-	TRBJ1-1	-	TRBV28	CASRPGGSLVAFF	TGTGCCAGCCGACCCGGGGGGTCTCTGGTAGCTTTCTTT
-	TRBJ2-3	-	TRBV7-6	CASSFRFGGTDTQYF	-
TRBD1	TRBJ1-2	-	TRBV28	CASSSGQGRNGYTF	TGTGCCAGCAGTTCGGGACAGGGTCGAAATGGCTACACCTTC
TRBD1	TRBJ1-4	-	TRBV7-9	CASSSSGGDEKLFF	TGTGCCAGCAGCTCCTCAGGGGGAGACGAAAAACTGTTTTTT
TRBD2	TRBJ2-1	-	TRBV20-1	CSATSGTQGFF	TGCAGTGCAACTAGCGGGACCCAGGGGTTCTTC
-	TRBJ1-5	-	TRBV4-1	CASSQGPSGVDQPQHF	TGCGCCAGCAGCCAAGGCCCCAGCGGGGTGGATCAGCCCCAGCATTTT
-	TRBJ2-1	-	TRBV6-5	CASSYFQGIHEQFF	TGTGCCAGCAGTTATTTTCAGGGTATCCATGAGCAGTTCTTC
TRBD1	TRBJ2-7	-	TRBV10-3	CAISEFQGAVYEQYF	TGTGCCATCAGTGAGTTTCAGGGGGCGGTCTACGAGCAGTACTTC
TRBD2	TRBJ2-1	-	TRBV9	CASSATGTINEQFF	TGTGCCAGCAGCGCAACCGGGACTATCAATGAGCAGTTCTTC
TRBD1	TRBJ2-7	-	TRBV5-5	CASSSSGQGAGEQYF	TGTGCCAGCAGCTCCTCGGGACAGGGGGCCGGCGAGCAGTACTTC
TRBD2	TRBJ2-5	-	TRBV7-9	CASSPGLAVQETQYF	TGTGCCAGCAGCCCGGGACTAGCGGTCCAAGAGACCCAGTACTTC
-	TRBJ2-1	-	TRBV3-1/TRBV3-2	CASSPAAYNEQFF	TGTGCCAGCAGCCCTGCAGCGTACAATGAGCAGTTCTTC
-	TRBJ1-1	-	TRBV27	CASSPGQRTEAFF	TGTGCCAGCAGTCCGGGACAAAGGACTGAAGCTTTCTTT
TRBD2	TRBJ2-7	-	TRBV18	CASSPAGLAGVGGSYEQYF	TGTGCCAGCTCACCCGCGGGACTAGCGGGAGTTGGGGGGTCCTACGAGCAGTACTTC
-	TRBJ1-1	-	TRBV6-5	CASSYSMGALTEAFF	TGTGCCAGCAGTTACTCGATGGGGGCGCTTACTGAAGCTTTCTTT
TRBD1	TRBJ1-5	-	TRBV2	CASRWDRGSQPQHF	TGTGCCAGCAGGTGGGACAGGGGTTCGCAGCCCCAGCATTTT
TRBD1	TRBJ1-1	-	TRBV19	CASSPPDRAVAEAFF	TGTGCCAGTAGTCCACCAGACAGGGCGGTCGCTGAAGCTTTCTTT